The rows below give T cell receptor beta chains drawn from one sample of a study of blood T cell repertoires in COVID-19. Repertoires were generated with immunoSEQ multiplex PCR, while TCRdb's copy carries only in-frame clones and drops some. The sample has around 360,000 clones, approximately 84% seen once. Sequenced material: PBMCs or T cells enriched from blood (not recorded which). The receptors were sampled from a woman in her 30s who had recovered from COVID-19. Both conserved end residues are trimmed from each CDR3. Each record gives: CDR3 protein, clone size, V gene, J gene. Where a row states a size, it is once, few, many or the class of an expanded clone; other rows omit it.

cdr3_aa: ASSYSGTGGDTQY
clone_size: NA
v_call: TRBV2
j_call: TRBJ2-3

cdr3_aa: ASSVDSNEQY
clone_size: NA
v_call: TRBV28
j_call: TRBJ2-7

cdr3_aa: ATSRDLTGDGYT
clone_size: NA
v_call: TRBV15
j_call: TRBJ1-2

cdr3_aa: ATGTGDQPQH
clone_size: few
v_call: TRBV19
j_call: TRBJ1-5

cdr3_aa: ASSLFGGGADTQY
clone_size: NA
v_call: TRBV5-4
j_call: TRBJ2-3

cdr3_aa: ASRSLAGVRYNEQF
clone_size: NA
v_call: TRBV19
j_call: TRBJ2-1

cdr3_aa: ASSFLDREAPLH
clone_size: NA
v_call: TRBV27
j_call: TRBJ1-6

cdr3_aa: ASKGLFGNTIY
clone_size: NA
v_call: TRBV10-2
j_call: TRBJ1-3

cdr3_aa: ASSLFLAEGNEQF
clone_size: NA
v_call: TRBV27
j_call: TRBJ2-1

cdr3_aa: ASSSRENSNQPQH
clone_size: NA
v_call: TRBV7-8
j_call: TRBJ1-5

cdr3_aa: ASSLVPRGGNEKLF
clone_size: NA
v_call: TRBV7-2
j_call: TRBJ1-4

cdr3_aa: AAFLDRENTGELF
clone_size: NA
v_call: TRBV24-1
j_call: TRBJ2-2

cdr3_aa: ASSWYYGATEAF
clone_size: NA
v_call: TRBV5-4
j_call: TRBJ1-1

cdr3_aa: ASSLYPGDSYNEQF
clone_size: NA
v_call: TRBV27
j_call: TRBJ2-1

cdr3_aa: ASRLGGGYGYT
clone_size: NA
v_call: TRBV28
j_call: TRBJ1-2

cdr3_aa: ASSQGQGGGYEQY
clone_size: NA
v_call: TRBV14
j_call: TRBJ2-7

cdr3_aa: ASSQQGVNTEAF
clone_size: NA
v_call: TRBV2
j_call: TRBJ1-1

cdr3_aa: SARDRKGYT
clone_size: NA
v_call: TRBV20-1
j_call: TRBJ1-2

cdr3_aa: AISEDPDGDYGYGYT
clone_size: once
v_call: TRBV10-3
j_call: TRBJ1-2

cdr3_aa: ASTQRSPGTQEGKTQY
clone_size: NA
v_call: TRBV7-6
j_call: TRBJ2-5

cdr3_aa: ASSLSRGSHYNEQF
clone_size: NA
v_call: TRBV7-2
j_call: TRBJ2-1

cdr3_aa: ASSLESYGYT
clone_size: NA
v_call: TRBV5-8
j_call: TRBJ1-2

cdr3_aa: ASSLMLAGDGELF
clone_size: NA
v_call: TRBV7-2
j_call: TRBJ2-2

cdr3_aa: ASKLQGDNSPLH
clone_size: once
v_call: TRBV6-5
j_call: TRBJ1-6

cdr3_aa: ASISGGPYEQY
clone_size: NA
v_call: TRBV2
j_call: TRBJ2-7

cdr3_aa: ASSQDPSGRGNEQF
clone_size: NA
v_call: TRBV14
j_call: TRBJ2-1

cdr3_aa: ASSLDTHRSDNSPLH
clone_size: NA
v_call: TRBV11-2
j_call: TRBJ1-6

cdr3_aa: ASSPQTGYNSPLH
clone_size: NA
v_call: TRBV5-1
j_call: TRBJ1-6

cdr3_aa: ASSPTSGVLADTQY
clone_size: NA
v_call: TRBV18
j_call: TRBJ2-3

cdr3_aa: ASSLEPTGLNTEAF
clone_size: once
v_call: TRBV5-1
j_call: TRBJ1-1

cdr3_aa: ATSENLGRREEQF
clone_size: NA
v_call: TRBV24-1
j_call: TRBJ2-1